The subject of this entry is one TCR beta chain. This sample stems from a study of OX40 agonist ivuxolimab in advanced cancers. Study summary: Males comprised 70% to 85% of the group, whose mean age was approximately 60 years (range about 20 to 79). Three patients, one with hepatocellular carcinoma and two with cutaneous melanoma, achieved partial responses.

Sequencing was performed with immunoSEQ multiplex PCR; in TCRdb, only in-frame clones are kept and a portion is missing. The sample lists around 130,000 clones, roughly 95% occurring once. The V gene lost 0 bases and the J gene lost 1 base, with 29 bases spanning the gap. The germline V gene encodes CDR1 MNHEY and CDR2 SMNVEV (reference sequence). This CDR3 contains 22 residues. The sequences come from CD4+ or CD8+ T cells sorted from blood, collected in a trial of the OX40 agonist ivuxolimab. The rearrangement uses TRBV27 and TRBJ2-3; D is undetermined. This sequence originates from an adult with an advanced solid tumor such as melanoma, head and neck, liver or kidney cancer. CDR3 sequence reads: CASSLSILRAIKHGFRTDTQYF. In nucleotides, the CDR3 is TGTGCCAGCAGTTTATCGATTTTGAGAGCTATCAAGCATGGTTTCCGCACAGATACGCAGTATTTT.